Following are 29 T cell receptor gamma chains from one sample sequenced in a study of intestinal T cells in coeliac disease (dated by TCRdb to the early 2020s). Genomic DNA was extracted with the QIAamp DNA FFPE tissue kit from ten 5-um FFPE scrolls per case. Library method: multiplex PCR. Sequencing was carried out with an Ion Torrent PGM. TRG repertoires were amplified from roughly 190 ng of biopsy DNA using the LymphoTrack kit, whose primers carry Illumina adapters. TCRdb called clones from the public reads with CATT, and repeated DNA sequences were later combined into one row. The sample data list around 990 gamma-chain clones, and roughly 52% of these were observed just once. Of the sample, roughly 9.1% is held by the ten largest clones. Sequencing was performed on a duodenal biopsy. The receptor source for this set is a human donor with celiac disease.

The gene calls are TRGV2 and TRGJP1. Germline V gene data show CDR1 as EGSNGY and CDR2 as YDSYNSKV. This CDR3 has 18 amino acids. The ends lost 2 bases at V and 0 bases at J; junction bases unmatched: 12. The CDR3 sequence is CATWDAAAPDTTGWFKIF. DNA of the CDR3: TGTGCCACCTGGGACGCCGCGGCCCCGGATACCACTGGTTGGTTCAAGATATTT.

This clone is large by share. The V call is TRGV8, the J call TRGJP2. Germline V gives CDR1 VENAVY, CDR2 YDSYNSRV. This CDR3 region has 14 residues. Written as DNA, the CDR3 is TGTGCACCTGGGATAGGTAGTAGTGATTGGATCAAGACGTTT. Protein: CAPGIGSSDWIKTF.

In its sample, this clone ranks as large. The chain recombines TRGV4 with TRGJ1 or TRGJ2. Germline V gene data show CDR1 as EGSTGY and CDR2 as YDSYTSSV. The J segment lost 4 bases and the V segment lost 5 bases, leaving 2 bases of the junction unmatched. The CDR3 runs 11 residues. The CDR3 reads CATWGYYKKLF. Here the CDR3 DNA reads TGTGCCACCTGGGGGTATTATAAGAAACTCTTT.

By frequency in the sample, this clone is large (0.1 to 1%). The chain employs TRGV2 and TRGJP2. The V segment lost 1 base and the J segment 3 bases; nucleotides outside the gene matches: 2. The CDR3 has 14 residues. Germline CDR1 EGSNGY, CDR2 YDSYNSKV. The CDR3 DNA follows: TGTGCCACCTGGGACGGCTGTAGTGATTGGATCAAGACGTTT. Its protein product is CATWDGCSDWIKTF.

Concerning this clone: A much larger clone differs by one base, so this may be a read error. The DNA of the CDR3 is TGTACCACCTGGGATGGCCCCCCAAGCCTCTATAGTAGTGATTGGATCAAGACGTTT. As protein: CTTWDGPPSLYSSDWIKTF. V gene TRGV4 combines with J gene TRGJP2. The CDR3 extends over 19 amino acids. Germline V CDR1 and CDR2: EGSTGY, YDSYTSSV.

This clone was counted once. V usage is TRGV4 and J usage is TRGJ1 or TRGJ2. The CDR3 loop spans 14 amino acids. V shed 5 bases and J 4 bases; nucleotides not matched to a gene: 11. Per the germline V gene, CDR1 is EGSTGY and CDR2 is YDSYTSSV. The CDR3 sequence: CATWGWAEYYKKLF. For the CDR3, the DNA is TGTGCCACCTGGGGATGGGCCGAATATTATAAGAAACTCTTT.

The V and J genes are TRGV2 and TRGJP2. The CDR3 totals 17 residues. The V gene end was trimmed by 0 bases and the J gene end by 1 base; junction bases not matched to a gene: 8. Germline loops: CDR1 EGSNGY, CDR2 YDSYNSKV. The CDR3 here is CATWDGHLGSSDWIKTF. CDR3 coding DNA: TGTGCCACCTGGGACGGGCATTTAGGTAGTAGTGATTGGATCAAGACGTTT.

CDR3 sequence: CATWDGPHKKLF. In DNA form, the CDR3 reads TGTGCCACCTGGGATGGGCCGCATAAGAAACTCTTT. The rearrangement joins TRGV4 to TRGJ1 or TRGJ2. CDR3 length equals 12 residues. V dropped 0 bases and J dropped 8; count of bases not matched to a gene: 4. In germline, CDR1 is EGSTGY, CDR2 YDSYTSSV.

This chain uses TRGV8 with TRGJP1. The CDR3 runs to 17 residues. Germline-derived CDR1 and CDR2 are VENAVY and YDSYNSRV. The DNA for the CDR3 is TGTGCACCTGGGATAGAGGTGGGGGATACCACTGGTTGGTTCAAGATATTT. Amino acid sequence: CAPGIEVGDTTGWFKIF.

This clone was seen more than once but under ten times. The chain combines TRGV10 with TRGJ1 or TRGJ2. TRGV10 is designated an ORF whose function remains uncertain. The CDR3 is 9 residues long. With V trimmed by 8 bases and J by 15 bases, 8 bases remained unmatched. The CDR3 sequence: CAAWGFLLF. CDR3 sequence (DNA): TGTGCTGCGTGGGGATTTTTACTCTTT.

Only a few counts were recorded for this clone. This may arise from a read error, as a much more abundant clone is one base away. This rearrangement joins TRGV11 to TRGJ1 or TRGJ2. TRGV11 is an ORF, with its function uncertain. After removal of 7 bases from V and 7 bases from J, the junction contained 13 bases not matched to a gene. This CDR3 is built from 14 residues. The CDR3 nucleotides read TGTGCCTGCTGGATCAGTCACTGGGACTATAAGAAACTCTTT. This codes for CACWISHWDYKKLF.

This clone has just a few counts. The chain joins TRGV8 to TRGJP1. Germline V CDR1 and CDR2: VENAVY, YDSYNSRV. The CDR3 extends over 15 amino acids. Trimming took 1 base from V and 0 from J; bases not matched to a gene: 2. The CDR3 here is CATWDRYTTGWFKIF. The DNA of the CDR3 is TGTGCCACCTGGGATAGATATACCACTGGTTGGTTCAAGATATTT.

The CDR3 region is CAPGIGGYYKKLF. The CDR3 DNA reads TGTGCACCTGGGATAGGGGGTTATTATAAGAAACTCTTT. The rearrangement uses TRGV8 and TRGJ1 or TRGJ2. CDR1 is VENAVY, CDR2 YDSYNSRV, per germline. The CDR3 contains 13 residues.

By sample share, this clone is large (0.1 to 1%). This chain connects TRGV5 to TRGJ1 or TRGJ2. Germline loops: CDR1 VINAFY, CDR2 YDVSNSKD. The ends lost 0 bases at V and 0 bases at J; junction bases unmatched: 2. The length of the CDR3 is 14 residues. Written as DNA, the CDR3 is TGTGCCACCTGGGACAGGCAGAATTATTATAAGAAACTCTTT. The encoded protein is CATWDRQNYYKKLF.

The chain joins TRGV11 to TRGJP1. TRGV11 is assigned to the ORF class and has an uncertain function. The CDR3 totals 16 residues. After removal of 0 bases from V and 2 bases from J, the junction contained 3 bases not matched to a gene. The CDR3 coding sequence is TGTGCCTGCTGGATTAGGCACGGAACCACTGGTTGGTTCAAGATATTT. This sequence encodes CACWIRHGTTGWFKIF.

This clone is large (0.1 to 1%) within its sample. V is TRGV9 and J is TRGJ1 or TRGJ2. There are 13 residues in the CDR3. Germline CDR1 and CDR2: GITISATS and ISYDGTV (reference sequence). Trimming at V came to 2 bases and at J to 2 bases, leaving 3 bases not matched to a gene. CDR3 sequence reads: CALWEGDYYKKLF. The CDR3 DNA follows: TGTGCCTTGTGGGAGGGGGATTATTATAAGAAACTCTTT.

This clone qualifies as large (0.1 to 1%). Other nucleotide sequences in the sample specify the same CDR3. This chain joins TRGV5 and TRGJ1 or TRGJ2. V gave up 5 bases and J gave up 0 bases; unmatched junction bases: 1. The CDR3 length is 12 residues. The germline gives CDR1 VINAFY, CDR2 YDVSNSKD. The CDR3 DNA reads TGTGCCACCTGGGCGAATTATTATAAGAAACTCTTT. Protein product: CATWANYYKKLF.

The chain combines TRGV10 with TRGJ1 or TRGJ2. TRGV10 carries the ORF label, with uncertain function. J gave up 0 bases and V 10 bases, and 10 bases lay outside the gene matches. The CDR3 is made up of 14 amino acids. The CDR3 DNA is TGTGCTGCGTTGGGACCCTCGAATTATTATAAGAAACTCTTT. Translated, it gives CAALGPSNYYKKLF.

This clone was observed a handful of times. The chain joins TRGV5 to TRGJ1 or TRGJ2. Per the germline V gene, CDR1 is VINAFY and CDR2 is YDVSNSKD. Trimming at V came to 0 bases and at J to 12 bases, leaving 11 bases not matched to a gene. There are 13 residues in the CDR3. The CDR3 DNA reads as TGTGCCACCTGGGACAGGCCGTTCTTAGGGAAACTCTTT. Its protein is CATWDRPFLGKLF.

Sample share makes this clone large. This rearrangement joins TRGV2 to TRGJ1 or TRGJ2. Per the germline V gene, CDR1 is EGSNGY and CDR2 is YDSYNSKV. Trimming at V came to 6 bases and at J to 0 bases, leaving 8 bases not matched to a gene. This CDR3 contains 14 residues. In DNA form, the CDR3 reads TGTGCCACCTGGAAATTCTGGAATTATTATAAGAAACTCTTT. As protein: CATWKFWNYYKKLF.

The CDR3 region is CALWEVHLLIYYKKLF. DNA of the CDR3: TGTGCCTTGTGGGAGGTGCACCTTCTAATTTATTATAAGAAACTCTTT. The genes are TRGV9 and TRGJ1 or TRGJ2. The CDR3 has 16 residues. The V and J ends lost 0 bases and 3 bases, in that order; junction bases with no gene match: 11. CDR1 and CDR2 from the germline V gene are GITISATS and ISYDGTV (reference sequence).

The chain carries TRGV8 and TRGJ1 or TRGJ2. The V and J ends lost 6 bases and 9 bases, in that order; junction bases with no gene match: 20. The CDR3 consists of 15 residues. Germline assignment: CDR1 VENAVY and CDR2 YDSYNSRV. This chain's CDR3 is CATWTNPPFIIKKLF. The CDR3, as DNA: TGTGCCACCTGGACAAACCCCCCTTTCATTATTAAGAAACTCTTT.

By sample fraction, this clone is large. Other nucleotide sequences from this sample produce the same CDR3. V is TRGV8 and J is TRGJ1 or TRGJ2. The CDR3 covers 11 residues. Losses at the gene ends were 3 bases for V and 7 bases for J; bases not matched to a gene: 3. Germline CDR1 reads VENAVY; CDR2 reads YDSYNSRV. The CDR3 sequence: CATWDLYKKLF. The CDR3, as DNA: TGTGCCACCTGGGATTTGTATAAGAAACTCTTT.

Judged by abundance, this clone is large. The rearrangement links TRGV4 to TRGJ1 or TRGJ2. V trimming: 0 bases; J trimming: 1 base; junction bases outside the gene matches: 6. The CDR3 has 15 residues. Germline V gene sequence: CDR1 EGSTGY, CDR2 YDSYTSSV. CDR3 nucleotides: TGTGCCACCTGGGATGGGCGATATAATTATTATAAGAAACTCTTT. It specifies CATWDGRYNYYKKLF.

This clone rates as large (0.1 to 1%). The chain joins TRGV3 to TRGJP2. From germline, CDR1 is VTNTFY and CDR2 YDVSTARD (reference sequence). The CDR3 is 14 residues long. The V segment lost 4 bases and the J segment 5 bases; nucleotides outside the gene matches: 7. In DNA form, the CDR3 reads TGTGCCACCTGGGAGCTCGGGAGTGATTGGATCAAGACGTTT. This translates into CATWELGSDWIKTF.

Note on this clone: Within the sample, other DNA sequences also encode this same CDR3. The chain recombines TRGV2 with TRGJP2. V lost 1 base and J lost 8; bases outside the gene matches: 7. The CDR3 is made up of 14 amino acids. Germline CDR1 and CDR2: EGSNGY and YDSYNSKV. CDR3 residues: CATWDGSGDWIKTF. The DNA for the CDR3 is TGTGCCACCTGGGACGGTTCGGGGGATTGGATCAAGACGTTT.

Only a few counts were recorded for this clone. This chain links TRGV8 with TRGJ1 or TRGJ2. The CDR3 has 13 amino acids. Germline V gene sequence: CDR1 VENAVY, CDR2 YDSYNSRV. The CDR3 sequence: CAPGITNYYKKLF. For the CDR3, the DNA is TGTGCACCTGGGATAACGAATTATTATAAGAAACTCTTT.

Points on this clone: TCRdb pairs this DNA with a much larger clone's protein that differs at residue 13, likely a read error; the protein shown was translated from the DNA. The chain combines TRGV8 with TRGJP1. The DNA end lines up better with TRGJP; the J call may be wrong. The CDR3 sequence is 14 residues long. The germline V gene has CDR1 VENAVY and CDR2 YDSYNSRV. In DNA form, the CDR3 reads TGTGCCACCTGGGATAGTTCCACTGGTTGGTTCAAGGTATTT. Its protein is CATWDSSTGWFKVF.

This clone was seen only a few times. The chain joins TRGV8 to TRGJ1 or TRGJ2. There are 12 residues in the CDR3. Looked up from germline, CDR1 is VENAVY and CDR2 is YDSYNSRV. CDR3: CAPGIGLYKKLF. The CDR3, as DNA: TGTGCACCTGGGATAGGACTTTATAAGAAACTCTTT.